This T cell receptor beta chain was sequenced for a study of cytomegalovirus exposure and HLA in healthy donors. Overall study results and limits: Rarity characterized most TCR sequences, yet some public TCRs appeared in many donors. The tendency of first-cohort TCR clusters to co-occur in the 120 or so validation repertoires emerged from a later analysis.

Germline V gene sequence: CDR1 GTSNPN, CDR2 SVGIG (reference sequence). This CDR3 comprises 14 residues. V trimming: 3 bases; J trimming: 4 bases; junction bases outside the gene matches: 4. Concerning this clone itself: Antigen unknown.

The table came from immunoSEQ multiplex PCR; TCRdb's copy has only in-frame clones and leaves some out. This table holds around 130,000 clones, roughly 86% found once. These donors were members of the approximately 110-subject validation cohort, a group separate from the roughly 670-subject first cohort. This TCR came from a man in his thirties or forties in good health and CMV-seronegative. Sequencing was performed on PBMCs. J is TRBJ2-1 and V is TRBV30, with 9 positions matching TRBD2. The CDR3: CAWRGGRGYNEQFF. CDR3 nucleotide sequence: TGTGCCTGGAGGGGCGGGAGGGGGTACAATGAGCAGTTCTTC.